Below, one T cell receptor beta chain is given with its context. This sample was included in a study of control samples from healthy donors and cancer patients. Data came from immunoSEQ multiplex PCR; TCRdb stores just in-frame clones and leaves some out. This table has under 200,000 clones, approximately 92% appearing once. Germline V gene lookup returns CDR1 SQVTM and CDR2 ANQGSEA. This CDR3 has 13 residues. V was clipped by 4 bases and J by 3 bases; unmatched bases: 2. The sample was blood. This chain uses TRBV29-1 with TRBJ1-2; 10 nucleotides line up with TRBD1. The receptor was isolated from a woman aged 55-69 years in good health. CDR3 region: CSVGQGAYYGYTF. The DNA for the CDR3 is TGCAGCGTTGGACAGGGGGCTTACTATGGCTACACCTTC.